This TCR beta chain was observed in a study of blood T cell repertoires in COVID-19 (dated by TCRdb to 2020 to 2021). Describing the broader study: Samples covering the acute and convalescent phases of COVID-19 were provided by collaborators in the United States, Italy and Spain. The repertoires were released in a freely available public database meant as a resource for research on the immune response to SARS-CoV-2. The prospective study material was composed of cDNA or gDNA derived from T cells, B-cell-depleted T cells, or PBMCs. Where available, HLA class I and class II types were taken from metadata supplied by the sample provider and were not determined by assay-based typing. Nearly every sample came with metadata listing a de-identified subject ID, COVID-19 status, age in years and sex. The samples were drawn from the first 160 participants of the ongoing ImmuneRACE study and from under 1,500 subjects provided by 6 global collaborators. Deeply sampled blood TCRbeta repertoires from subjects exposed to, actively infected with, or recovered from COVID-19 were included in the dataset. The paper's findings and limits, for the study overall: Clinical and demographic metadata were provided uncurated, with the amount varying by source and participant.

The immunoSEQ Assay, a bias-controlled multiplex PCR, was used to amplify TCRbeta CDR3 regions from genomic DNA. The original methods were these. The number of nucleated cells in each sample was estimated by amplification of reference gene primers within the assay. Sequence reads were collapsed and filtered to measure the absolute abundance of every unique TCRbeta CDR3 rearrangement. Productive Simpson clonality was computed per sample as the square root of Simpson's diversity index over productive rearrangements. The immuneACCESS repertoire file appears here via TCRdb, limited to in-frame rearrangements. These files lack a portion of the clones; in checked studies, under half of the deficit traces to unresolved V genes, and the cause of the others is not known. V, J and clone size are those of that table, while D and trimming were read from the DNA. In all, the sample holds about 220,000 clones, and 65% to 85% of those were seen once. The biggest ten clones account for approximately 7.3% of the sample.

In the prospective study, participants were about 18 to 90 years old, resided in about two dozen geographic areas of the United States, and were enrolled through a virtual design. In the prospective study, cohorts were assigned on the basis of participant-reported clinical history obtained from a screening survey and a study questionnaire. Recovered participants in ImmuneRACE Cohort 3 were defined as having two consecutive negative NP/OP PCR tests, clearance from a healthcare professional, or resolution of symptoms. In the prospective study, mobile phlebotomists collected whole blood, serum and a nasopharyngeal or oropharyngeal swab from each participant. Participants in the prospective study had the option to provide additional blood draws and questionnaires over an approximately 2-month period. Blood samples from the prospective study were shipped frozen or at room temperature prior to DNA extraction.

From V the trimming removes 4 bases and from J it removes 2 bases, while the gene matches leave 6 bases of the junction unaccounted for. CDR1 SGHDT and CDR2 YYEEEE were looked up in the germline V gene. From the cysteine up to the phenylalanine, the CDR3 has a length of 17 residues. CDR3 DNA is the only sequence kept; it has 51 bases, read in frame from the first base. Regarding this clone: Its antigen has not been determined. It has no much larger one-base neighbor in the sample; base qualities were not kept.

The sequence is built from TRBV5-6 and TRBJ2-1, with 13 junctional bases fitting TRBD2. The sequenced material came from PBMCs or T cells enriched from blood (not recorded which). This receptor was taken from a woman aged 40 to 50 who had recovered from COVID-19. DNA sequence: TGTGCCAGCAGCCTAATGACTAGCGGGAGGCCCTACAATGAGCAGTTCTTC. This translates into CASSLMTSGRPYNEQFF.